The following is a TCR beta chain sequence with its context. Method: immunoSEQ multiplex PCR; TCRdb's copy keeps in-frame clones and lacks some. The repertoire has fewer than 100,000 clones, under 70% of them found once; the top ten carry roughly 40%. These data come from a study of shared clonotypes between healthy human individuals. The CDR3 is made up of 14 amino acids. Between the trimmed V and J ends, which lost 3 bases and 5 bases, there was a span of 13 bases. Germline lookup yields CDR1 MGHDK and CDR2 SYGVNS. Sequencing input: memory CD8+ T cells sorted from blood. Subset of the sample: CD45RO+ cells pooled with CCR7-negative TemRA cells. The sequence was collected from a man aged 30 to 39 in good health. The rearrangement uses TRBV25-1 and TRBJ2-5; either TRBD1 or TRBD2 may supply D (5 bases each). The CDR3 reads CASSESGTEETQYF. As DNA, the CDR3 is TGTGCCAGCAGTGAGAGTGGGACGGAGGAGACCCAGTACTTC.